One sample yielded the 26 T cell receptor beta chains listed below, sequenced in a study of T cells in Graves' hyperthyroidism and ophthalmopathy. RNA transcripts provided the source from which TCR beta CDR3 regions were amplified. When the TCR CDR3 underwent first-round RT-PCR, the HTBI primer set was used. MiXCR was run by TCRdb on the multiplex PCR reads, yielding one entry per CDR3 protein. The sample contains fewer than 900,000 distinct CDR3 sequences, roughly 15% of which appear only once. Sequenced sample: blood. These receptors all stem from a man between 18 and 29 years old with Graves' hyperthyroidism.

The chain employs TRBV6-6 and TRBJ1-2; the D is unclear. CDR3 length equals 13 residues. With 2 bases removed from V and 2 bases from J, the gap between germline ends came to 6 bases. Germline V gene lookup returns CDR1 MNHNY and CDR2 SVGAGI (reference sequence). Here the CDR3 DNA reads TGTGCCAGCAGTTACACGGTGAACTATGGCTACACCTTC. It codes for CASSYTVNYGYTF.

Notes on this clonotype: A much larger clone sits a single nucleotide away, making a read error possible. Given the absence of the conserved phenylalanine or tryptophan at the CDR3 end, a read error is likely. The V and J genes are TRBV12-3 or TRBV12-4 and TRBJ1-2; a weak D match, TRBD1 (5 bases). CDR3 length equals 13 residues. V was cut by 4 bases and J by 4 bases, with 10 bases left in between. CDR3 amino acids: CASSSSGTYGYTS. The CDR3 DNA reads TGTGCCAGCAGTTCCTCGGGGACCTATGGCTACACCTCC.

The genes are TRBV9 and TRBJ2-5; 12 bases match TRBD2. Germline V gene data show CDR1 as SGDLS and CDR2 as YYNGEE. The CDR3 spans 15 residues. Losses at the gene ends were 6 bases for V and 2 bases for J; bases not matched to a gene: 5. CDR3 sequence (DNA): TGTGCCAGCAACTCTGGACTAGCGGGACAAGAGACCCAGTACTTC. Translating gives CASNSGLAGQETQYF.

This clonotype came up many times. The V gene is TRBV27, the J gene TRBJ2-7; 8 nucleotides match TRBD1. With 1 base clipped from V and 7 bases from J, the junction kept 6 bases outside the gene matches. The CDR3 consists of 14 residues. CDR1 is MNHEY and CDR2 is SMNVEV in the germline V gene (reference sequence). CDR3 residues: CASSLYQGAREQYF. The DNA for the CDR3 is TGTGCCAGCAGTTTATACCAGGGGGCAAGGGAGCAGTACTTC.

This clonotype was counted at least ten times. V gene TRBV20-1 combines with J gene TRBJ2-5, with 13 bases matching TRBD2. This CDR3 spans 18 amino acids. V shed 5 bases, J shed 2 bases, and the junction held 14 bases outside the gene matches. Germline V lookup: CDR1 DFQATT, CDR2 SNEGSKA (reference sequence). Written as DNA, the CDR3 is TGCAGTGCTCCTCAGACGGGACTAGCGGGGACGGGACAAGAGACCCAGTACTTC. Translation: CSAPQTGLAGTGQETQYF.

This clonotype was picked up many times. The V gene is TRBV12-3 or TRBV12-4, the J gene TRBJ1-4; 7 bases agree with TRBD1. The CDR3 spans 14 residues. The V and J ends lost 3 bases and 7 bases, in that order; junction bases with no gene match: 5. CDR3: CASSFSTGSEKLFF. The CDR3 DNA sequence: TGTGCCAGCAGTTTCTCGACAGGGAGTGAAAAACTGTTTTTT.

The chain couples TRBV12-5 to TRBJ2-7; TRBD2 agrees at 7 bases. The germline V gene encodes CDR1 LGHNT and CDR2 FRNRAP. The CDR3 has 16 amino acids. The V segment lost 5 bases and the J segment 0 bases; nucleotides outside the gene matches: 10. CDR3 DNA sequence: TGTGCTAGTGGTCCCCCCCTAGCGGAAGACTCCTACGAGCAGTACTTC. This encodes CASGPPLAEDSYEQYF.

This clonotype was seen repeatedly, ten times or more. The CDR3, as DNA: TGTGCCAGCATCGATCCGGGACATTCGAATGAAAAACTGTTTTTT. Translating gives CASIDPGHSNEKLFF. The chain employs TRBV2 and TRBJ1-4, with a possible D match to TRBD1 (6 bases). V was clipped by 7 bases and J by 5 bases, with 17 bases between them. This CDR3 comprises 15 residues. From germline, CDR1 is SNHLY and CDR2 FYNNEI.

V usage is TRBV4-1 and J usage is TRBJ2-7; 11 positions match TRBD1. CDR1 MGHRA and CDR2 YSYEKL come from the germline V gene. This CDR3 is built from 18 residues. Trimming took 0 bases from V and 4 from J; bases not matched to a gene: 11. CDR3 coding DNA: TGCGCCAGCAGCCAAGACGGGAAAGGCGGGACAGGGGGATACGAGCAGTACTTC. It is translated as CASSQDGKGGTGGYEQYF.

Ten or more counts support this clonotype. V usage is TRBV12-3 or TRBV12-4 and J usage is TRBJ1-5; D unclear. CDR3 size: 15 residues. The V and J ends lost 6 bases and 2 bases respectively, with 14 bases between them. The CDR3 sequence is CASSAVRAGNQPQHF. As DNA, the CDR3 is TGTGCCAGCAGCGCCGTTAGGGCAGGCAATCAGCCCCAGCATTTT.

This clonotype occurred many times. CDR3 loop: CASSPRPPHEQYF. CDR3 nucleotides: TGTGCCAGCAGCCCCCGACCGCCCCACGAGCAGTACTTC. This chain joins TRBV3-1 and TRBJ2-7; D unclear. CDR1 is LGHDT, CDR2 YNNKEL, per germline (reference sequence). The CDR3 loop spans 13 amino acids. The ends were cut back, 4 bases at V and 5 bases at J, with 12 bases in the middle.

This clonotype has a count of ten or more. The chain combines TRBV6-1 with TRBJ2-7; D is unresolved. V was pared by 6 bases and J by 4 bases, with 16 bases between. The germline V gene encodes CDR1 MNHNS and CDR2 SASEGT. This CDR3 has 14 amino acids. The CDR3 reads CASSRRPARYEQYF. The CDR3, as DNA: TGTGCCAGCAGCCGTAGACCGGCCAGATACGAGCAGTACTTC.

The J gene is TRBJ2-5, the V gene TRBV20-1; TRBD1 matches 12 bases. Germline CDR1 is DFQATT and CDR2 is SNEGSKA (reference sequence). The CDR3 totals 15 residues. V was pared by 6 bases and J by 4 bases, with 9 bases of the junction left unmatched. This chain's CDR3 is CSASQGTGGVETQYF. CDR3 coding DNA: TGCAGTGCGTCCCAGGGGACAGGGGGCGTAGAGACCCAGTACTTC.

The chain recombines TRBV10-3 with TRBJ2-7; 10 nucleotides agree with TRBD2. V lost 8 bases and J lost 7; bases outside the gene matches: 8. Germline V gene data show CDR1 as ENHRY and CDR2 as SYGVKD. This CDR3 is built from 13 residues. The CDR3 region has the DNA TGTGCCATCTCTAGCGGGGGTCCTAGGGAGCAGTACTTC. Protein: CAISSGGPREQYF.

The V call is TRBV20-1, the J call TRBJ2-1, with D possibly being TRBD1 (5 bases). The length of the CDR3 is 14 residues. Germline loops: CDR1 DFQATT, CDR2 SNEGSKA (reference sequence). Trimming removed 3 bases from V and 0 bases from J, with 9 bases in between. CDR3 amino acids: CSASSGASYNEQFF. The CDR3 coding sequence is TGCAGTGCTAGCTCTGGGGCCTCCTACAATGAGCAGTTCTTC.

The J gene is TRBJ2-1, the V gene TRBV9; 14 nucleotides match TRBD2. The CDR3 length is 18 residues. The trim removed 0 bases at V and 1 base at J, leaving 3 bases unmatched. The germline gives CDR1 SGDLS, CDR2 YYNGEE. The CDR3 sequence is CASSVEGLAGGSYNEQFF. DNA of the CDR3: TGTGCCAGCAGCGTAGAAGGACTAGCGGGAGGTTCCTACAATGAGCAGTTCTTC.

This clonotype was counted a few times. V and J are TRBV28 and TRBJ1-6; a possible D gene is TRBD1 (5 bases). Germline V lookup: CDR1 MDHEN, CDR2 SYDVKM. CDR3 length: 17 residues. V was clipped by 8 bases and J by 6 bases, with 23 bases between them. The CDR3 nucleotides are TGTGCCAGCGGAAGAGGGGCAGCGCCTATTCGTAATTCACCCCTCCACTTT. This encodes CASGRGAAPIRNSPLHF.

This clonotype was counted a few times. J is TRBJ1-3 and V is TRBV6-1, with D uncertain. This CDR3 is built from 15 residues. V lost 7 bases, J lost 0 bases, and 13 bases lay in between. Germline CDR1 MNHNS, CDR2 SASEGT. The DNA for the CDR3 is TGTGCCAGCAAGAAACAGCCAAGCTCTGGAAACACCATATATTTT. Translation: CASKKQPSSGNTIYF.

V gene TRBV5-8 combines with J gene TRBJ2-1; no reliable D call. CDR3 size: 14 residues. V lost 6 bases and J lost 8, with 18 bases in between. The germline V gene has CDR1 SGHTS and CDR2 YDEGEE. The CDR3 DNA sequence: TGTGCCAGCAACGGCCCCCCCACCCTAGATGAGCAGTTCTTC. It yields the protein CASNGPPTLDEQFF. Full variable domain (missing parts from reference TRBV5-8 and TRBJ2-1): EAGVTQSPTHLIKTRGQQATLRCSPISGHTSVYWYQQALGLGLQFLLWYDEGEERNRGNFPPRFSGRQFPNYSSELNVNALELEDSALYLCASNGPPTLDEQFFGPGTRLTVL.

The sample holds a few counts of this clonotype. The chain has TRBV7-9 and TRBJ2-1, with 14 bases fitting TRBD2. The CDR3 consists of 20 residues. Trimming removed 2 bases from V and 0 bases from J; junction bases left unmatched: 9. Per the germline V gene, CDR1 is SEHNR and CDR2 is FQNEAQ (reference sequence). The CDR3 DNA reads as TGTGCCAGCAGCTTAAGGGGGGGACTAGCGGGAGTGAGCTCCTACAATGAGCAGTTCTTC. Amino acids: CASSLRGGLAGVSSYNEQFF.

The sample holds many counts of this clonotype. V is TRBV4-2 and J is TRBJ2-2, with 11 nucleotides matching TRBD2. The CDR3 is 16 amino acids. V trimming: 3 bases; J trimming: 6 bases; junction bases outside the gene matches: 6. Germline lookup yields CDR1 LGHNA and CDR2 YNFKEQ. Here the CDR3 DNA reads TGTGCCAGCAGCCAGGTTAGCGGGAGGGCCGCCGGGGAGCTGTTTTTT. It encodes CASSQVSGRAAGELFF.

The V and J genes are TRBV28 and TRBJ1-5; the D gene is possibly TRBD1 (6 bases). The germline V and J ends were trimmed by 6 bases and 4 bases, with 13 bases remaining between them. Germline CDR1 reads MDHEN; CDR2 reads SYDVKM. There are 14 residues in the CDR3. The CDR3: CASRPGDPNQPQHF. As DNA, the CDR3 is TGTGCCAGCAGACCAGGGGACCCGAATCAGCCCCAGCATTTT.

V is TRBV30 and J is TRBJ1-6; D ambiguous. The V gene's germline CDR1 is GTSNPN and CDR2 SVGIG (reference sequence). V shed 3 bases and J shed 4 bases, with 22 bases lying between them. The CDR3 consists of 18 residues. The CDR3 loop reads CAWRASSFLTLYNSPLHF. The CDR3 DNA reads TGTGCCTGGAGAGCGTCCAGTTTTCTTACCTTGTATAATTCACCCCTCCACTTT.

Many counts were recorded for this clonotype. The chain has TRBV12-5 and TRBJ1-1, with a possible D match to TRBD1 (5 bases). CDR1 is LGHNT and CDR2 is FRNRAP in the germline V gene. Deletions cut 5 bases from V and 0 bases from J, with 13 bases between. The CDR3 has 15 residues. The chain's CDR3 is CASGNTGTVNTEAFF. DNA of the CDR3: TGTGCTAGTGGTAACACCGGGACTGTGAACACTGAAGCTTTCTTT.

This chain joins TRBV20-1 and TRBJ2-7; 10 nucleotides match TRBD2. Germline V gene sequence: CDR1 DFQATT, CDR2 SNEGSKA (reference sequence). The CDR3 spans 17 residues. With V trimmed by 3 bases and J by 2 bases, 13 bases remained unmatched. The CDR3 loop is CSARAGLAVGSTYEQYF. CDR3 bases: TGCAGTGCTAGGGCCGGACTAGCGGTTGGTTCTACCTACGAGCAGTACTTC.

The V call is TRBV20-1, the J call TRBJ1-1; D not resolved. The CDR3 totals 14 residues. V was clipped by 0 bases and J by 4 bases, with 12 bases between them. Germline values: CDR1 DFQATT, CDR2 SNEGSKA (reference sequence). CDR3 in DNA: TGCAGTGCTAGAGATATTAAGGGTAGCACTGAAGCTTTCTTT. Translated, it gives CSARDIKGSTEAFF.